Listed below are T cell receptor beta chains from one sample, sequenced in a study of a mutant IDH1 vaccine in newly diagnosed glioma. Only in-frame clones appear in the TCRdb table, and some are missing; sequencing was by immunoSEQ multiplex PCR. The sample shows under 40,000 clones, roughly 78% of them seen only once. Antigens of these TCRs are unknown. Source: PBMCs, taken from a glioma patient whose treatment included an IDH1 peptide vaccine. The receptors derive from a man aged 35 to 55 with glioma. Some clones in this sample may be carry-over from other donors' samples. CDR3s leave out the opening cysteine and the closing phenylalanine or tryptophan. D genes are given only for firm matches. Where a row states a size, it is once, few, many or the class of an expanded clone; other rows omit it.

J,V,size,D,CDR3
TRBJ2-5,TRBV10-3,-,TRBD1,AASTGTGGSETQY
TRBJ1-1,TRBV5-1,-,-,ASSLFSGQNTEAF
TRBJ1-2,TRBV4-2,once,-,ASSQDLTDGYT
TRBJ2-5,TRBV5-1,-,-,ASSLNYLGETQY
TRBJ1-2,TRBV19,-,-,ASSVQGLYYGYT
TRBJ1-1,TRBV5-1,-,-,ASSIQTGLNTEAF
TRBJ1-5,TRBV18,-,-,ASSLTGTQANQPQH
TRBJ1-1,TRBV19,-,-,ASSTPGTPRAAF
TRBJ2-1,TRBV5-1,-,TRBD1,ASSLGQGPYNEQF
TRBJ2-2,TRBV2,-,TRBD1,ASSGQGTGELF
TRBJ2-7,TRBV28,-,-,ASGIGTSYEQY
TRBJ1-2,TRBV14,once,-,ASSRPGLPIRNYGYT
TRBJ2-1,TRBV29-1,-,-,SVAAGHNEQF
TRBJ1-3,TRBV4-1,few,TRBD1,ASSQEGTVSGNTIY
TRBJ1-1,TRBV29-1,-,-,SVEEGVNTEAF
TRBJ1-1,TRBV5-6,few,-,ASKRDTEAF
TRBJ2-1,TRBV6-5,-,-,ASSLSTLATYNEQF
TRBJ1-4,TRBV18,-,-,ASQFATNEKLF
TRBJ1-2,TRBV5-1,-,-,ASSFSGSGYGYT
TRBJ1-1,TRBV4-1,-,TRBD1,ASSQGRQGRTEAF
TRBJ1-5,TRBV7-2,once,-,ASSLGGGGNQPQH
TRBJ1-2,TRBV11-1,-,TRBD1,ASSLTGPYT
TRBJ2-3,TRBV5-6,-,TRBD2,ASSSGLAADTQY
TRBJ1-6,TRBV19,-,-,ASTSPGGVTQPPLH
TRBJ1-2,TRBV25-1,-,-,ASSEGQNYGYT
TRBJ2-3,TRBV15,once,-,ATSRDAGRIGGGDTQY
TRBJ2-7,TRBV7-2,-,TRBD2,ASSLRVAGLTYEQY
TRBJ1-2,TRBV7-9,-,-,ASSFRDYGYT
TRBJ2-7,TRBV16,-,-,ASSQSWTYEQY
TRBJ2-7,TRBV27,-,-,ASSLRGPSSYEQY
TRBJ2-7,TRBV7-6,-,-,ASSLAAWGEQY
TRBJ2-1,TRBV5-1,-,-,ASRPSPSSYNEQF
TRBJ1-3,TRBV10-3,-,-,AISVGQARSGNTIY
TRBJ1-2,TRBV2,-,-,ASSEGTAYGYT
TRBJ2-2,TRBV7-7,-,-,ASSLLGLNTGELF
TRBJ2-7,TRBV29-1,-,-,SAAAGIGEQY
TRBJ1-1,TRBV15,-,-,ATSRIDNLRTEAF
TRBJ2-7,TRBV7-8,-,TRBD1,ASSSGQGNEQY
TRBJ1-1,TRBV5-1,-,TRBD1,ASSSNPQGAPTEAF
TRBJ2-7,TRBV9,-,-,ASSVGPFYEQY
TRBJ1-1,TRBV5-5,-,-,ASSLFWDIKLEAF
TRBJ2-3,TRBV4-3,-,TRBD2,ASSQEVRGGIDTQY
TRBJ1-4,TRBV5-1,-,-,ASSLGLTDEKLF
TRBJ1-4,TRBV19,-,-,ASSITGGNEKLF
TRBJ2-7,TRBV5-1,-,TRBD1,ASSGGQLLADEQY
TRBJ2-7,TRBV5-4,-,-,ASSYSSYEQY
TRBJ2-1,TRBV7-6,-,TRBD2,ASSLVAAGSYEQF
TRBJ2-2,TRBV6-6,few,TRBD1,ASIGTGGPTGELF
TRBJ2-3,TRBV18,-,-,ASSPSTDTQY
TRBJ1-3,TRBV5-1,-,-,ASSLEGGWVSGNTIY
TRBJ1-5,TRBV10-3,-,-,AIRPEGGGYQPQH
TRBJ1-2,TRBV9,-,-,ASSVEDQIGGYT
TRBJ1-2,TRBV30,-,TRBD1,AWSSTGARYGYT
TRBJ1-2,TRBV5-1,-,-,ASSFSQGINYGYT
TRBJ1-5,TRBV6-5,-,TRBD1,ASRRDSNQPQH
TRBJ1-3,TRBV7-9,once,-,ASSLSQGLHTIY
TRBJ1-6,TRBV14,-,-,ASSPSLSSYNSPLH